This T cell receptor (beta chain) is from a study of blood T cell repertoires in COVID-19. Overall study: Sample material is recorded as cDNA or gDNA derived from T cells, B-cell-depleted T cells, or PBMCs.

Sequencing was performed with immunoSEQ multiplex PCR; in TCRdb, only in-frame clones are kept and a portion is missing. The table shows more than 110,000 clones, with 85% to 90% occurring only once. Germline V gives CDR1 LGHDT, CDR2 YNNKEL (reference sequence). This CDR3 contains 20 residues. The germline V and J ends were trimmed by 0 bases and 3 bases, with 26 bases remaining between them. This sequence was found in a man in his sixties with active or convalescent COVID-19. The sequenced material came from peripheral blood. The chain has TRBV3-1 (or the pseudogene TRBV3-2) and TRBJ1-2; D is perhaps TRBD1 (5 bases). The CDR3 loop is CASSQDGAGFRALNYYGYTF. The CDR3 DNA sequence: TGTGCCAGCAGCCAAGATGGGGCGGGATTTAGGGCGCTTAACTACTATGGCTACACCTTC.